The clone carrying this T cell receptor (beta chain) was seen a handful of times. This record belongs to a study of T cells in Graves' hyperthyroidism and ophthalmopathy. At the level of the study: Upon initial diagnosis and before any treatment, peripheral blood was collected.

There were TCR beta CDR3 regions amplified from RNA transcripts. During a first-round RT-PCR of the TCR CDR3, the HTBI primer set was used. MiXCR, applied by TCRdb to the multiplex PCR reads, yields one record per CDR3 protein. The sample consists of around 190,000 distinct CDR3 sequences, around 17% of them appearing once. Exclusion of a patient resulted from uncontrolled infection, other autoimmune disease, pregnancy or lactation. The study based diagnoses on clinical symptoms, serum thyroxine and TRAb, thyroid ultrasound and orbital computed tomography. Using less than 12 ml of fresh peripheral blood, PBMCs were prepared. The sequencing sample was made of blood. The sequence derives from a woman in her forties or fifties with Graves' hyperthyroidism.

The CDR3 here is CASSHGQGAHEKLFF. The CDR3 nucleotides read TGTGCCAGCAGCCACGGACAGGGGGCGCATGAAAAACTGTTTTTT. This chain links TRBV7-9 with TRBJ1-4; 11 bases agree with TRBD1. Germline V gene sequence: CDR1 SEHNR, CDR2 FQNEAQ (reference sequence). The trim removed 5 bases at V and 6 bases at J, leaving 5 bases unmatched. CDR3 length: 15 amino acids.